These 27 T cell receptor beta chains came from one sample sequenced in a study of blood T cell repertoires in COVID-19 (dated by TCRdb to 2020 to 2022). The library was made by the immunoSEQ multiplex PCR assay. Sourced from immuneACCESS, this table was stored by TCRdb with only in-frame sequences that have V and J called. A share of the clones is absent; for the studies checked, an unresolved V gene accounts for under half, and the remainder has no known explanation. The sample has roughly 11,000 clones on record, 70% to 75% of them singletons. Clones ranked in the top ten supply approximately 6% of the sample. Sequencing was done on a sample of peripheral blood. The receptors originated from a man in his 60s with COVID-19, enrolled during active disease.

This clone was observed a few times. The chain carries TRBV7-2 and TRBJ2-5; D may be TRBD2 (6 bases). This CDR3 is built from 14 residues. V lost 1 base and J 5 bases, leaving 11 bases between the germline ends. From germline, CDR1 is SGHTA and CDR2 FQGNSA. The CDR3 nucleotides read TGTGCCAGCAGCTTAGGTCCAGGAGGGGAGACCCAGTACTTC. Its protein product is CASSLGPGGETQYF.

The chain carries TRBV10-2 and TRBJ1-1, with TRBD1 identical over 8 bases. CDR3 length: 15 residues. The germline V gene has CDR1 WSHSY and CDR2 SAAADI. The ends lost 0 bases at V and 6 bases at J; junction bases unmatched: 6. The CDR3, as DNA: TGCGCCAGCAGTGAGTCGACAGGGGAATATCCTGAAGCTTTCTTT. This gives the protein CASSESTGEYPEAFF.

This chain joins TRBV30 and TRBJ2-1; TRBD2 aligns across 9 bases. The J segment lost 8 bases and the V segment lost 0 bases, leaving 8 bases of the junction unmatched. CDR1 GTSNPN and CDR2 SVGIG come from the germline V gene (reference sequence). This CDR3 region has 15 residues. The DNA of the CDR3 is TGTGCCTGGAGTGTAGGGCTAGCGGGAAGAGATGAGCAGTTCTTC. This sequence encodes CAWSVGLAGRDEQFF.

The V call is TRBV9, the J call TRBJ2-7; the D gene is possibly TRBD2 (7 bases). From germline, CDR1 is SGDLS and CDR2 YYNGEE. V dropped 0 bases and J dropped 6 bases, with 19 bases sitting between them. The CDR3 has 16 residues. The CDR3 DNA reads TGTGCCAGCAGCGTAGTGGCGGGGGCCTACTCAGGCGAGCAGTACTTC. It specifies CASSVVAGAYSGEQYF.

The chain joins TRBV30 to TRBJ2-1; D is perhaps TRBD1 (5 bases). The germline V and J ends were trimmed by 0 bases and 4 bases, with 13 bases remaining between them. The CDR3 has 15 residues. Germline loops: CDR1 GTSNPN, CDR2 SVGIG (reference sequence). The CDR3 region is CAWSVRIQEYNEQFF. CDR3 in DNA: TGTGCCTGGAGTGTACGTATACAGGAATACAATGAGCAGTTCTTC.

This clone is medium-sized in the sample. The chain carries TRBV7-8 and TRBJ1-6; D possibly corresponds to TRBD1 (6 bases). The CDR3 runs 13 residues. Germline V gives CDR1 SGHVS, CDR2 FQNEAQ. Trimming cost V 1 base and J 13 bases, with 11 bases left between them. The CDR3 DNA is TGTGCCAGCAGCTTAGTACAGGGAGTGCCCCTCCACTTT. It yields the protein CASSLVQGVPLHF.

The chain links TRBV7-2 to TRBJ2-1; 10 nucleotides match TRBD2. With 5 bases clipped from V and 6 bases from J, the junction kept 10 bases outside the gene matches. This CDR3 is built from 16 residues. The germline V gene has CDR1 SGHTA and CDR2 FQGNSA. DNA of the CDR3: TGTGCCAGCAGCACATCTAGCGGGGGTACTATCAATGAGCAGTTCTTC. Protein: CASSTSSGGTINEQFF. Filled out from reference TRBV7-2 and TRBJ2-1, the complete variable domain reads GAGVSQSPSNKVTEKGKDVELRCDPISGHTALYWYRQSLGQGLEFLIYFQGNSAPDKSGLPSDRFSAERTGGSVSTLTIQRTQQEDSAVYLCASSTSSGGTINEQFFGPGTRLTVL.

This clone has a single count. J is TRBJ1-6 and V is TRBV5-1, with 8 nucleotides matching TRBD1. CDR1 is SGHRS, CDR2 YFSETQ, per germline. V gave up 4 bases and J gave up 9 bases; unmatched junction bases: 12. There are 16 residues in the CDR3. The CDR3 DNA is TGCGCCAGCAGCCAACTGCCGGGACAGGACATTTCACCCCTCCACTTT. Translating gives CASSQLPGQDISPLHF.

The rearrangement uses TRBV7-2 and TRBJ2-5; no clear D. The CDR3 length is 13 residues. Trimming took 2 bases from V and 5 from J, leaving 9 bases between them. Germline CDR1 and CDR2: SGHTA and FQGNSA. The CDR3 loop reads CASSLTAVETQYF. In DNA form, the CDR3 reads TGTGCCAGCAGCTTAACAGCCGTCGAGACCCAGTACTTC.

The chain combines TRBV6-5 with TRBJ1-2, with D maybe TRBD1 (6 bases). CDR1 and CDR2 from the germline V gene are MNHEY and SVGAGI. Trimming stripped 2 bases from V and 8 bases from J, with 15 bases between. The CDR3 is 14 residues long. Here the CDR3 reads CASSYTGKVGGYTF. As DNA, the CDR3 is TGTGCCAGCAGTTACACAGGGAAGGTCGGGGGCTACACCTTC.

The gene calls are TRBV5-1 and TRBJ1-1; a possible D gene is TRBD1 (6 bases). This CDR3 contains 15 residues. CDR1 is SGHRS, CDR2 YFSETQ, per germline. The V end lost 4 bases, the J end lost 3 bases, and 16 bases lay between the germline ends. The DNA for the CDR3 is TGCGCCAGCAGCGGCCGAACAGGGAGCGACACTGAAGCTTTCTTT. Encoded protein: CASSGRTGSDTEAFF.

CDR3 sequence reads: CASSYADRRETQYF. CDR3 sequence (DNA): TGTGCCAGCAGTTACGCGGACAGGAGAGAGACCCAGTACTTC. V is TRBV6-2 or TRBV6-3 and J is TRBJ2-5, with 7 bases fitting TRBD1. Germline V gene sequence: CDR1 MNHEY, CDR2 SVGEGT. V trimming: 2 bases; J trimming: 4 bases; junction bases outside the gene matches: 4. The CDR3 has 14 residues.

The chain carries TRBV24-1 and TRBJ2-5; a possible D gene is TRBD2 (6 bases). Germline V gives CDR1 KGHDR, CDR2 SFDVKD. CDR3 length: 16 amino acids. V was pared by 4 bases and J by 4 bases, with 18 bases between. CDR3 DNA: TGTGCCACCAGTGACCCGGGAGCGGGCGACGTAGAGACCCAGTACTTC. Encoded protein: CATSDPGAGDVETQYF.

The chain carries TRBV25-1 and TRBJ2-7, with 7 bases lining up with TRBD2. The CDR3 covers 16 residues. V lost 5 bases and J lost 0; bases outside the gene matches: 10. CDR1 and CDR2 from the germline V gene are MGHDK and SYGVNS. The CDR3, as DNA: TGTGCCAGCAGTCGAAGGGGACTACGGGACTCCTACGAGCAGTACGTC. Protein product: CASSRRGLRDSYEQYV.

The chain carries TRBV24-1 and TRBJ2-2; D perhaps matches TRBD1 (6 bases). The CDR3 loop spans 15 amino acids. With 5 bases removed from V and 5 bases from J, the gap between germline ends came to 14 bases. From germline, CDR1 is KGHDR and CDR2 SFDVKD. The CDR3 is CATSGDRWGTGELFF. Here the CDR3 DNA reads TGTGCCACCAGTGGTGACAGGTGGGGGACCGGGGAGCTGTTTTTT.

The chain carries TRBV4-2 and TRBJ1-4; 11 bases are a match to TRBD1. V was clipped by 0 bases and J by 0 bases; unmatched bases: 3. The CDR3 length is 18 residues. Germline loops: CDR1 LGHNA, CDR2 YNFKEQ. The CDR3 DNA is TGTGCCAGCAGCCAAGATTGGGGACAGGGGGCAACTAATGAAAAACTGTTTTTT. It translates to CASSQDWGQGATNEKLFF.

In its sample, this clone was seen a few times. This rearrangement joins TRBV29-1 to TRBJ2-5; D is unresolved. Trimming removed 7 bases from V and 6 bases from J, with 12 bases in between. Germline V lookup: CDR1 SQVTM, CDR2 ANQGSEA. CDR3 length: 11 residues. As DNA, the CDR3 is TGCAGCGCCCTTTTTCTAAAGACCCAGTACTTC. This sequence encodes CSALFLKTQYF.

This chain uses TRBV2 with TRBJ2-5, with 9 nucleotides matching TRBD1. The V segment lost 6 bases and the J segment 5 bases; nucleotides outside the gene matches: 13. The CDR3 totals 16 residues. The V gene's germline CDR1 is SNHLY and CDR2 FYNNEI. The CDR3 nucleotides are TGTGCCAGCAGAGGGACAGGGATATACCTCCGGGAGACCCAGTACTTC. This sequence encodes CASRGTGIYLRETQYF.

This clone showed up just a few times. The chain uses TRBV5-1 and TRBJ1-3; tentative D call: TRBD1 (6 bases). The CDR3 consists of 14 residues. V was trimmed by 7 bases and J by 4 bases, leaving 15 bases between them. Germline V lookup: CDR1 SGHRS, CDR2 YFSETQ. This chain's CDR3 is CASREQGSGNTIYF. CDR3 in DNA: TGCGCCAGCCGGGAACAGGGCTCAGGAAACACCATATATTTT.

This clone has just a few counts. The rearrangement uses TRBV29-1 and TRBJ2-3, with D uncertain. The CDR3 covers 14 residues. V was pared by 4 bases and J by 1 base, with 12 bases between. Germline V gene sequence: CDR1 SQVTM, CDR2 ANQGSEA. CDR3 nucleotide sequence: TGCAGCGTTGCCGGGTTGTCTGGCACAGATACGCAGTATTTT. Protein sequence: CSVAGLSGTDTQYF.

The gene calls are TRBV2 and TRBJ2-3, with D tentatively TRBD1 (6 bases). Trimming took off 3 bases at V and 6 bases at J, with 10 bases between the two ends. Germline V gives CDR1 SNHLY, CDR2 FYNNEI. This CDR3 spans 13 amino acids. In DNA form, the CDR3 reads TGTGCCAGCAGTGACAGGGGTGAGGATACGCAGTATTTT. Translating it yields CASSDRGEDTQYF.

The chain combines TRBV7-8 with TRBJ1-5; D is unclear. Trimming cost V 2 bases and J 4 bases, with 12 bases left between them. CDR3 length equals 15 residues. Germline CDR1 reads SGHVS; CDR2 reads FQNEAQ. For the CDR3, the DNA is TGTGCCAGCAGCTTAATTCACCAGACTAATCAGCCCCAGCATTTT. Translated: CASSLIHQTNQPQHF.

This sequence joins TRBV11-3 and TRBJ2-5, with 7 positions matching TRBD1. The CDR3 covers 14 residues. The germline gives CDR1 SGHNT, CDR2 YENEEA. V shed 5 bases and J 2 bases; nucleotides not matched to a gene: 5. CDR3 residues: CASSPGTAQETQYF. The DNA of the CDR3 is TGTGCCAGCAGCCCGGGGACAGCACAAGAGACCCAGTACTTC.

CDR3: CASRSGTGQAFF. CDR3 nucleotide sequence: TGTGCCAGCAGATCCGGGACAGGGCAAGCTTTCTTT. The V gene is TRBV9, the J gene TRBJ1-1; 9 bases map to TRBD1. This CDR3 contains 12 residues. From germline, CDR1 is SGDLS and CDR2 YYNGEE. J gave up 9 bases and V 5 bases, and 5 bases lay outside the gene matches.

The sample holds a few counts of this clone. The chain links TRBV5-4 to TRBJ2-2; 16 bases agree with TRBD2. Germline V gene data show CDR1 as SGHNT and CDR2 as YYREEE (reference sequence). The CDR3 extends over 17 amino acids. V dropped 4 bases and J dropped 6; count of bases not matched to a gene: 6. This CDR3 is CASSRGLAGGLAGELFF. In DNA, the CDR3 is TGTGCCAGCAGCAGGGGACTAGCGGGAGGGTTAGCCGGGGAGCTGTTTTTT.

The V call is TRBV5-1, the J call TRBJ2-2; 12 positions match TRBD2. V was clipped by 4 bases and J by 1 base; unmatched bases: 11. The germline gives CDR1 SGHRS, CDR2 YFSETQ. The CDR3 covers 19 residues. CDR3 sequence (DNA): TGCGCCAGCAGCACCCCAGCTAGCGGGGGGGCCGGGAACACCGGGGAGCTGTTTTTT. It is translated as CASSTPASGGAGNTGELFF.

The chain joins TRBV6-1 to TRBJ2-2; TRBD1 matches at 8 bases. The germline gives CDR1 MNHNS, CDR2 SASEGT. CDR3 length: 15 amino acids. Trimming cost V 2 bases and J 5 bases; bases outside gene matches: 4. The CDR3 DNA is TGTGCCAGCAGTGAACGACAGGGGTGGACCGGGGAGCTGTTTTTT. Residues: CASSERQGWTGELFF.